Listed here are 25 T cell receptor beta chains from one sample, sequenced in a study of OX40 agonist ivuxolimab in advanced cancers. Using immunoSEQ multiplex PCR, the repertoire was profiled, and TCRdb retains in-frame clones only, with some absent. Here the sample spans more than 80,000 clones, roughly nine tenths being singletons. Source: CD4+ or CD8+ T cells sorted from blood, taken in a trial of the OX40 agonist ivuxolimab. The receptors originated from an adult with an advanced solid tumor such as melanoma, head and neck, liver or kidney cancer.

V and J are TRBV7-2 and TRBJ2-2, with D possibly matching TRBD1 (6 bases). Germline V gives CDR1 SGHTA, CDR2 FQGNSA. V lost 7 bases and J lost 0, with 18 bases in between. The CDR3 is 17 residues long. DNA for the CDR3: TGTGCCAGCAATCCGTCAGGGGCTTCAGCGAACACCGGGGAGCTGTTTTTT. It is translated as CASNPSGASANTGELFF.

The J gene is TRBJ1-6, the V gene TRBV30; D is possibly TRBD1 (6 bases). V lost 5 bases and J lost 7, with 18 bases in between. CDR3 length: 15 residues. Germline values: CDR1 GTSNPN, CDR2 SVGIG (reference sequence). The CDR3 sequence: CAWEGGGYSNSPLHF. The CDR3 coding sequence is TGTGCCTGGGAAGGAGGGGGTTACTCCAATTCACCCCTCCACTTT.

The chain couples TRBV6-6 to TRBJ2-1; 11 nucleotides align to TRBD1. The CDR3 has 15 amino acids. Germline loops: CDR1 MNHNY, CDR2 SVGAGI (reference sequence). V dropped 4 bases and J dropped 5; count of bases not matched to a gene: 4. CDR3 sequence reads: CASSSRGQGDNEQFF. As DNA, the CDR3 is TGTGCCAGCAGTTCTCGGGGACAGGGGGACAATGAGCAGTTCTTC.

The V call is TRBV29-1, the J call TRBJ1-1, with a possible D match to TRBD1 (5 bases). Trimming stripped 7 bases from V and 0 bases from J, with 12 bases between. Germline assignment: CDR1 SQVTM and CDR2 ANQGSEA. The CDR3 is 13 amino acids. Written as DNA, the CDR3 is TGCAGCGCCGGGACTTCCATGAACACTGAAGCTTTCTTT. It yields the protein CSAGTSMNTEAFF.

This clone is a singleton in its sample. V usage is TRBV6-1 and J usage is TRBJ2-7, with D hard to call. With 4 bases removed from V and 0 bases from J, the gap between germline ends came to 10 bases. The CDR3 runs 14 residues. The germline gives CDR1 MNHNS, CDR2 SASEGT. The CDR3, as DNA: TGTGCCAGCAGTGGTCCATATATCTCCTACGAGCAGTACTTC. Translation gives CASSGPYISYEQYF.

The rearrangement links TRBV6-1 to TRBJ1-1; D remains unclear. Looked up from germline, CDR1 is MNHNS and CDR2 is SASEGT. Trimming took 10 bases from V and 0 from J, leaving 6 bases between them. The CDR3 is 11 residues long. CDR3 amino acids: CATVMNTEAFF. The CDR3 DNA follows: TGTGCCACCGTCATGAACACTGAAGCTTTCTTT.

The chain links TRBV5-1 to TRBJ1-2; D unresolved. The CDR3 covers 13 residues. V was cut by 8 bases and J by 0 bases, with 11 bases left in between. Germline CDR1 reads SGHRS; CDR2 reads YFSETQ. CDR3 in amino acids: CASSSRANYGYTF. In DNA form, the CDR3 reads TGCGCCAGTTCGAGTCGGGCTAACTATGGCTACACCTTC.

The chain combines TRBV4-3 with TRBJ2-5; D may be TRBD1 (6 bases). The CDR3 runs 15 residues. Looked up from germline, CDR1 is LGHNA and CDR2 is YSLEER. Between the trimmed V and J ends, which lost 0 bases and 4 bases, there was a span of 12 bases. For the CDR3, the DNA is TGCGCCAGCAGCCAAGATCTTGGGGGCGGAGAGACCCAGTACTTC. It specifies CASSQDLGGGETQYF.

This chain links TRBV28 with TRBJ2-3; 13 bases fit TRBD2. This CDR3 is 15 amino acids long. Germline CDR1 and CDR2: MDHEN and SYDVKM. V was clipped by 4 bases and J by 5 bases; unmatched bases: 3. The CDR3 DNA follows: TGTGCCAGCAGTTCGCGGACTAGCGGGGGAGATACGCAGTATTTT. It specifies CASSSRTSGGDTQYF.

The V call is TRBV19, the J call TRBJ1-5, with D possibly matching TRBD1 (5 bases). V shed 2 bases and J shed 3 bases, with 8 bases lying between them. The CDR3 has 14 residues. Germline V gives CDR1 LNHDA, CDR2 SQIVND (reference sequence). CDR3 sequence: CASSIKGTNQPQHF. Here the CDR3 DNA reads TGTGCCAGTAGTATAAAGGGGACCAATCAGCCCCAGCATTTT. The full variable domain, with the rest looked up from reference TRBV19 and TRBJ1-5, is DGGITQSPKYLFRKEGQNVTLSCEQNLNHDAMYWYRQDPGQGLRLIYYSQIVNDFQKGDIAEGYSVSREKKESFPLTVTSAQKNPTAFYLCASSIKGTNQPQHFGDGTRLSIL.

J is TRBJ2-1 and V is TRBV6-5; 8 nucleotides match TRBD2. CDR3 length equals 15 residues. V was clipped by 6 bases and J by 0 bases; unmatched bases: 4. CDR1 and CDR2 from the germline V gene are MNHEY and SVGAGI. CDR3 region: CASSLGGVSYNEQFF. CDR3 bases: TGTGCCAGCAGCCTCGGGGGGGTCTCCTACAATGAGCAGTTCTTC.

The chain couples TRBV9 to TRBJ2-1, with TRBD2 identical over 9 bases. J was trimmed by 7 bases and V by 0 bases; bases with no gene match: 11. This CDR3 spans 17 amino acids. The V gene's germline CDR1 is SGDLS and CDR2 YYNGEE. As DNA, the CDR3 is TGTGCCAGCAGCGTAGCTATAAGCGGGGGGCCGGGGAATGAGCAGTTCTTC. It translates to CASSVAISGGPGNEQFF. Combining the CDR3 with reference TRBV9 and TRBJ2-1 gives the whole variable domain DSGVTQTPKHLITATGQRVTLRCSPRSGDLSVYWYQQSLDQGLQFLIQYYNGEERAKGNILERFSAQQFPDLHSELNLSSLELGDSALYFCASSVAISGGPGNEQFFGPGTRLTVL.

The chain couples TRBV6-5 to TRBJ1-1; D is unresolved. V lost 6 bases and J lost 1, with 9 bases in between. The germline V gene encodes CDR1 MNHEY and CDR2 SVGAGI. The CDR3 extends over 13 amino acids. CDR3 sequence reads: CASSQPPNTEAFF. As DNA, the CDR3 is TGTGCCAGCAGCCAACCCCCGAACACTGAAGCTTTCTTT.

The CDR3 DNA reads TGTGCCAGCAGCTCCGTTGAGGATACGCAGTATTTT. Residues: CASSSVEDTQYF. V is TRBV7-9 and J is TRBJ2-3; no clear D. With 4 bases removed from V and 6 bases from J, the gap between germline ends came to 8 bases. This CDR3 is 12 amino acids long. Germline CDR1 SEHNR, CDR2 FQNEAQ (reference sequence). The variable domain in full, completed from reference TRBV7-9 and TRBJ2-3, reads DTGVSQNPRHKITKRGQNVTFRCDPISEHNRLYWYRQTLGQGPEFLTYFQNEAQLEKSRLLSDRFSAERPKGSFSTLEIQRTEQGDSAMYLCASSSVEDTQYFGPGTRLTVL.

In this sample, this clone turned up a few times. This rearrangement joins TRBV7-2 to TRBJ1-2; D is ambiguous. CDR1 and CDR2 (germline): SGHTA, FQGNSA. Trimming left V 3 bases short and J 8 bases short, with 13 bases between. The length of the CDR3 is 13 residues. The CDR3 sequence: CASSFESARGYTF. For the CDR3, the DNA is TGTGCCAGCAGCTTCGAAAGCGCTCGGGGCTACACCTTC.

This chain connects TRBV5-4 to TRBJ2-1, with 9 bases lining up with TRBD1. After removal of 0 bases from V and 9 bases from J, the junction contained 1 base not matched to a gene. The CDR3 consists of 13 residues. Germline V lookup: CDR1 SGHNT, CDR2 YYREEE (reference sequence). CDR3 amino acids: CASSLGQGGEQFF. The DNA of the CDR3 is TGTGCCAGCAGCTTGGGACAGGGGGGTGAGCAGTTCTTC.

The genes are TRBV5-6 and TRBJ1-2; tentative D call: TRBD1 (5 bases). Germline V CDR1 and CDR2: SGHDT, YYEEEE. The CDR3 contains 14 residues. V lost 6 bases and J lost 2, with 14 bases in between. The CDR3 here is CASNEGPGNYGYTF. The CDR3 bases are TGTGCCAGCAATGAGGGGCCTGGGAACTATGGCTACACCTTC.

V gene TRBV19 combines with J gene TRBJ1-2, with D perhaps TRBD1 (6 bases). V was pared by 0 bases and J by 5 bases, with 13 bases between. The CDR3 length is 15 residues. Germline-derived CDR1 and CDR2 are LNHDA and SQIVND (reference sequence). The CDR3 protein is CASSIDQTGAYGYTF. The CDR3 coding sequence is TGTGCCAGTAGTATAGATCAGACAGGCGCTTATGGCTACACCTTC.

The chain carries TRBV27 and TRBJ1-2; 10 bases match TRBD1. The CDR3 loop spans 15 amino acids. With 5 bases clipped from V and 6 bases from J, the junction kept 9 bases outside the gene matches. Germline V lookup: CDR1 MNHEY, CDR2 SMNVEV (reference sequence). The CDR3 DNA is TGTGCCAGCAGTAGCCCGGACAGGGGGGTCCATGGCTACACCTTC. This codes for CASSSPDRGVHGYTF.

The V and J genes are TRBV6-1 and TRBJ2-7; D remains unclear. The CDR3 runs 14 residues. Between the trimmed V and J ends, which lost 2 bases and 3 bases, there was a span of 11 bases. CDR1 is MNHNS, CDR2 SASEGT, per germline. The CDR3 spells CASSERHAVYEQYF. Written as DNA, the CDR3 is TGTGCCAGCAGTGAACGGCATGCGGTCTACGAGCAGTACTTC.

The chain employs TRBV7-9 and TRBJ1-1; D remains unclear. The germline V gene encodes CDR1 SEHNR and CDR2 FQNEAQ (reference sequence). CDR3 length: 15 residues. V lost 1 base and J 6 bases, leaving 15 bases between the germline ends. CDR3 region: CASSLGTGSTAEAFF. CDR3 bases: TGTGCCAGCAGCTTAGGGACGGGCTCGACCGCTGAAGCTTTCTTT.

Points on this clone: The same CDR3 can be traced to other DNA sequences in this sample. The genes are TRBV28 and TRBJ1-1; 7 nucleotides align to TRBD1. Germline loops: CDR1 MDHEN, CDR2 SYDVKM. This CDR3 spans 16 amino acids. V gave up 6 bases and J gave up 0 bases; unmatched junction bases: 10. The CDR3 protein is CASRPQRGRMNTEAFF. Here the CDR3 DNA reads TGTGCCAGCAGGCCCCAAAGGGGGCGAATGAACACTGAAGCTTTCTTT.

This clone was seen only once. The chain recombines TRBV2 with TRBJ2-1; 8 bases line up with TRBD1. The germline gives CDR1 SNHLY, CDR2 FYNNEI. The CDR3 sequence is 13 residues long. Trimming at V came to 7 bases and at J to 7 bases, leaving 6 bases not matched to a gene. CDR3 region: CASKSGGGNEQFF. The CDR3 DNA reads as TGTGCCAGCAAGTCAGGGGGCGGGAATGAGCAGTTCTTC.

The rearrangement links TRBV30 to TRBJ1-3, with TRBD1 identical over 7 bases. The V and J ends lost 0 bases and 2 bases, in that order; junction bases with no gene match: 4. This CDR3 has 15 amino acids. Looked up from germline, CDR1 is GTSNPN and CDR2 is SVGIG (reference sequence). The CDR3 coding sequence is TGTGCCTGGAGTGTAAGGGGACAGCCTGGAAACACCATATATTTT. Its protein product is CAWSVRGQPGNTIYF.

V is TRBV5-1 and J is TRBJ1-3; a weak D match, TRBD1 (5 bases). Germline V gives CDR1 SGHRS, CDR2 YFSETQ. The CDR3 runs 15 residues. V was pared by 0 bases and J by 2 bases, with 9 bases between. The CDR3 DNA reads as TGCGCCAGCAGCTTGGAGCCAGGGACTGGAAACACCATATATTTT. Its protein product is CASSLEPGTGNTIYF.